These 30 T cell receptor beta chains were sequenced from one sample in a study of shared clonotypes between healthy human individuals. Libraries were prepared by immunoSEQ multiplex PCR; TCRdb keeps only in-frame clonotypes and omits some of them. The sample has over a million clones; roughly 96% are singletons. Sequenced sample: naive CD4+ T cells sorted from blood. Stated subset: CD45RA+ positively selected. Every receptor here comes from a man aged 30 to 45 in good health.

The chain joins TRBV6-1 to TRBJ2-6; 10 nucleotides align to TRBD1. This CDR3 spans 18 amino acids. The germline gives CDR1 MNHNS, CDR2 SASEGT. Unmatched junction bases numbered 7, after V lost 4 bases and J lost 1 base. Here the CDR3 reads CASSVRQGAWSGANVLTF. The CDR3 DNA is TGTGCCAGCAGTGTTAGACAGGGGGCCTGGTCTGGGGCCAACGTCCTGACTTTC.

This chain connects TRBV5-1 to TRBJ2-7, with D maybe TRBD1 (6 bases). The V gene's germline CDR1 is SGHRS and CDR2 YFSETQ. This CDR3 has 13 residues. Trimming pared 4 bases from V and 10 bases from J, leaving 18 bases between. CDR3: CASSEFGQLGQYF. The CDR3 DNA reads TGCGCCAGCAGCGAATTCGGACAGCTGGGACAGTACTTC.

The chain has TRBV30 and TRBJ2-7, with D perhaps assigned TRBD1 or TRBD2 (5 bases each). Looked up from germline, CDR1 is GTSNPN and CDR2 is SVGIG (reference sequence). The CDR3 covers 13 residues. Trimming took 3 bases from V and 4 from J, leaving 13 bases between them. Here the CDR3 reads CAWSQGEGYEQYF. The DNA of the CDR3 is TGTGCCTGGAGCCAGGGAGAGGGGTACGAGCAGTACTTC.

The chain carries TRBV7-8 and TRBJ1-4; possible D gene TRBD1, 5 bases. The CDR3 is 20 residues long. V lost 0 bases to trimming and J lost 0 bases, with 20 bases between them. Per germline, CDR1 SGHVS and CDR2 FQNEAQ. The CDR3 region has the DNA TGTGCCAGCAGCTTAGCTACGCAAATATCCGGGGGTGCAACTAATGAAAAACTGTTTTTT. This translates into CASSLATQISGGATNEKLFF.

The J gene is TRBJ2-2, the V gene TRBV25-1; TRBD1 matches 8 bases. With V trimmed by 6 bases and J by 5 bases, 5 bases remained unmatched. CDR1 and CDR2 (germline): MGHDK, SYGVNS. The CDR3 is 14 amino acids. The CDR3 is CASSIRGRTGELFF. CDR3 nucleotides: TGTGCCAGCAGCATCAGGGGGCGGACCGGGGAGCTGTTTTTT.

As regards this clone: This CDR3 is also generated by other DNA sequences in the sample. This sequence joins TRBV27 and TRBJ2-5; D is perhaps TRBD2 (7 bases). Germline CDR1 reads MNHEY; CDR2 reads SMNVEV (reference sequence). The V gene lost 1 base and the J gene lost 5 bases, with 11 bases spanning the gap. This CDR3 is built from 14 residues. CDR3 coding DNA: TGTGCCAGCAGTTTATTAGGGGGGGAGGAGACCCAGTACTTC. Translated: CASSLLGGEETQYF.

The V and J genes are TRBV11-3 and TRBJ2-1; TRBD2 matches 7 bases. This CDR3 is 16 amino acids long. V lost 2 bases, J lost 3 bases, and 7 bases stayed unmatched. Per germline, CDR1 SGHNT and CDR2 YENEEA. CDR3 loop: CASSLMSGARYNEQFF. The CDR3 DNA follows: TGTGCCAGCAGCTTAATGAGCGGGGCTCGCTACAATGAGCAGTTCTTC.

The chain links TRBV2 to TRBJ2-1, with D unresolved. CDR3 length: 12 amino acids. The V gene's germline CDR1 is SNHLY and CDR2 FYNNEI. Between the trimmed V and J ends, which lost 6 bases and 8 bases, there was a span of 11 bases. CDR3 loop: CASRLVGDEQFF. The CDR3 coding sequence is TGTGCCAGCAGACTCGTGGGCGATGAGCAGTTCTTC.

DNA for the CDR3: TGTGCCAGCAGTGAAGAGGTACAGGGGATCCAAGTTACGCAGTATTTT. Translating gives CASSEEVQGIQVTQYF. The chain couples TRBV6-1 to TRBJ2-3, with 7 bases identical to TRBD1. The CDR3 runs to 16 residues. Germline V gene lookup returns CDR1 MNHNS and CDR2 SASEGT. The V segment lost 1 base and the J segment 8 bases; nucleotides outside the gene matches: 12.

The chain links TRBV11-2 to TRBJ1-5, with D possibly TRBD1 on 5 matching bases. Germline assignment: CDR1 SGHAT and CDR2 FQNNGV. V was clipped by 0 bases and J by 1 base, with 10 bases between them. This CDR3 is 16 amino acids long. CDR3 bases: TGTGCCAGCAGCTTAGATGTAGGGGAGAGCAATCAGCCCCAGCATTTT. Translation: CASSLDVGESNQPQHF.

The J gene is TRBJ2-7, the V gene TRBV2, with 9 bases lining up with TRBD2. The CDR3 consists of 17 residues. CDR1 is SNHLY, CDR2 FYNNEI, per germline. Trimming took 4 bases from V and 0 from J; bases not matched to a gene: 10. CDR3 loop: CASSVATSGKSSYEQYF. CDR3 coding DNA: TGTGCCAGCAGTGTCGCGACTAGCGGTAAAAGCTCCTACGAGCAGTACTTC.

The chain links TRBV28 to TRBJ2-7; no clear D gene. V was cut by 5 bases and J by 5 bases, with 13 bases left in between. Germline CDR1 and CDR2: MDHEN and SYDVKM. The CDR3 consists of 13 residues. CDR3 residues: CASSQVRRHEQYF. The DNA for the CDR3 is TGTGCCAGCAGTCAGGTGCGTAGACACGAGCAGTACTTC.

V gene TRBV6-1 combines with J gene TRBJ1-4; D unresolved. This CDR3 has 14 amino acids. Per germline, CDR1 MNHNS and CDR2 SASEGT. V was cut by 0 bases and J by 11 bases, with 13 bases left in between. The chain's CDR3 is CASSEAAQPTKLFF. Written as DNA, the CDR3 is TGTGCCAGCAGTGAAGCGGCACAGCCCACTAAACTGTTTTTT.

The chain is built from TRBV11-2 and TRBJ2-7; D is unclear. The germline gives CDR1 SGHAT, CDR2 FQNNGV. Trimming left V 5 bases short and J 1 base short, with 12 bases between. The length of the CDR3 is 14 residues. CDR3 region: CASSRGRTSYEQYF. DNA for the CDR3: TGTGCCAGCAGCCGTGGCAGGACGTCCTACGAGCAGTACTTC.

This sequence joins TRBV30 and TRBJ1-5; the D gene is possibly TRBD1 (6 bases). This CDR3 is built from 15 residues. V shed 0 bases and J shed 4 bases, with 13 bases lying between them. Germline V lookup: CDR1 GTSNPN, CDR2 SVGIG (reference sequence). The CDR3 is CAWSVLGGLNQPQHF. The CDR3, as DNA: TGTGCCTGGAGTGTACTCGGGGGCTTAAATCAGCCCCAGCATTTT.

This chain uses TRBV7-8 with TRBJ2-1; D gene uncertain. Looked up from germline, CDR1 is SGHVS and CDR2 is FQNEAQ. The CDR3 length is 12 residues. Trimming pared 4 bases from V and 4 bases from J, leaving 5 bases between. The CDR3 sequence: CASSSRYNEQFF. CDR3 nucleotides: TGTGCCAGCAGCTCCCGGTACAATGAGCAGTTCTTC.

Remarks on this clone: Other nucleotide sequences in the sample specify the same CDR3. V gene TRBV6-5 combines with J gene TRBJ2-3, with D possibly TRBD2 on 6 matching bases. The germline CDR1 and CDR2 sequences are MNHEY and SVGAGI. Trimming removed 8 bases from V and 2 bases from J, with 17 bases in between. The CDR3 extends over 15 amino acids. The CDR3 nucleotides are TGTGCCAGCTCCTACGGCGGCGGGAACACAGATACGCAGTATTTT. It translates to CASSYGGGNTDTQYF.

In nucleotides, the CDR3 is TGTGCCACCACATCGCTGGAGGGGCAGTTCTTC. Its translation is CATTSLEGQFF. The chain employs TRBV15 and TRBJ2-1; D may be TRBD2 (6 bases). CDR3 length equals 11 residues. V gave up 7 bases and J gave up 12 bases, with 13 bases separating them. CDR1 LNHNV and CDR2 YYDKDF come from the germline V gene (reference sequence).

The chain carries TRBV11-2 and TRBJ2-7; possible D gene TRBD1, 5 bases. Per the germline V gene, CDR1 is SGHAT and CDR2 is FQNNGV. This CDR3 spans 12 amino acids. V gave up 4 bases and J gave up 5 bases, with 9 bases separating them. The DNA for the CDR3 is TGTGCCAGCAGCTCACGCAGGGACGAGCAGTACTTC. It specifies CASSSRRDEQYF.

V gene TRBV7-6 combines with J gene TRBJ1-2, with unresolved D. CDR1 and CDR2 (germline): SGHVS, FNYEAQ. The CDR3 spans 14 residues. Trimming removed 2 bases from V and 6 bases from J, with 13 bases in between. CDR3 nucleotides: TGTGCCAGCAGCTTAAGGCCCGGGATGGATGGCTACACCTTC. This codes for CASSLRPGMDGYTF.

CDR3: CASSPGTGGGWPAFF. DNA for the CDR3: TGTGCCAGCTCACCGGGAACAGGGGGCGGGTGGCCCGCGTTCTTC. V and J are TRBV18 and TRBJ2-1; 9 nucleotides match TRBD1. Trimming cost V 3 bases and J 15 bases; bases outside gene matches: 15. The germline CDR1 and CDR2 sequences are KGHSH and LQKENI. This CDR3 spans 15 amino acids. The full variable domain, in which reference TRBV18 and TRBJ2-1 provide the parts outside the CDR3, is NAGVMQNPRHLVRRRGQEARLRCSPMKGHSHVYWYRQLPEEGLKFMVYLQKENIIDESGMPKERFSAEFPKEGPSILRIQQVVRGDSAAYFCASSPGTGGGWPAFFGPGTRLTVL.

This chain joins TRBV11-2 and TRBJ1-4; weak D call: TRBD1 (6 bases). The CDR3 loop spans 14 amino acids. In germline, CDR1 is SGHAT, CDR2 FQNNGV. V lost 6 bases and J lost 6, with 14 bases in between. CDR3 DNA sequence: TGTGCCAGCAGTCATACAGGGTGGGATGAAAAACTGTTTTTT. This encodes CASSHTGWDEKLFF.

For this clone: Other DNA sequences in this specimen translate into the identical CDR3. The chain uses TRBV30 and TRBJ1-3, with D unclear. The CDR3 sequence is 11 residues long. Deletions cut 2 bases from V and 1 base from J, with 0 bases between. From germline, CDR1 is GTSNPN and CDR2 SVGIG (reference sequence). This CDR3 reads CAWSSGNTIYF. CDR3 in DNA: TGTGCCTGGAGTTCTGGAAACACCATATATTTT. The variable domain in full, completed from reference TRBV30 and TRBJ1-3, reads SQTIHQWPATLVQPVGSPLSLECTVEGTSNPNLYWYRQAAGRGLQLLFYSVGIGQISSEVPQNLSASRPQDRQFILSSKKLLLSDSGFYLCAWSSGNTIYFGEGSWLTVV.

The J gene is TRBJ1-1, the V gene TRBV28, with D possibly being TRBD1 (5 bases). V lost 7 bases and J 1 base, leaving 16 bases between the germline ends. The CDR3 runs 15 residues. Germline lookup yields CDR1 MDHEN and CDR2 SYDVKM. CDR3 in amino acids: CASISFGAPNTEAFF. CDR3 coding DNA: TGTGCCAGCATCTCCTTTGGGGCACCGAACACTGAAGCTTTCTTT.

V and J are TRBV7-9 and TRBJ2-1, with 8 bases matching TRBD1. V shed 3 bases, J shed 5 bases, and the junction held 3 bases outside the gene matches. The CDR3 extends over 14 amino acids. The germline gives CDR1 SEHNR, CDR2 FQNEAQ (reference sequence). CDR3 in amino acids: CASSFKDRDNEQFF. CDR3 nucleotides: TGTGCCAGCAGCTTCAAGGACAGGGACAATGAGCAGTTCTTC.

The chain couples TRBV2 to TRBJ1-4; maybe TRBD1 (6 bases). The CDR3 totals 13 residues. Germline V gene sequence: CDR1 SNHLY, CDR2 FYNNEI. Trimming cost V 9 bases and J 5 bases, with 13 bases left between them. The CDR3 protein is CASNGQRNEKLFF. CDR3 in DNA: TGTGCCAGTAACGGACAGAGGAATGAAAAACTGTTTTTT.

The chain combines TRBV2 with TRBJ1-2; maybe TRBD1 (5 bases). The V gene's germline CDR1 is SNHLY and CDR2 FYNNEI. V was clipped by 4 bases and J by 2 bases, with 11 bases between them. The CDR3 has 14 amino acids. This CDR3 reads CASSGQGRNYGYTF. The CDR3, as DNA: TGTGCCAGCAGTGGGCAGGGTCGGAACTATGGCTACACCTTC.

This clone has a single count. V usage is TRBV2 and J usage is TRBJ2-1; 9 bases are a match to TRBD2. The germline V gene has CDR1 SNHLY and CDR2 FYNNEI. The CDR3 totals 15 residues. V shed 7 bases and J 4 bases; nucleotides not matched to a gene: 8. In DNA form, the CDR3 reads TGTGCCAGCAAGAGTGGTCTAGCGGGATACAATGAGCAGTTCTTC. This translates into CASKSGLAGYNEQFF.

This clone was counted a single time. V usage is TRBV5-1 and J usage is TRBJ2-1; 9 nucleotides agree with TRBD2. This CDR3 contains 16 residues. V lost 6 bases to trimming and J lost 7 bases; unmatched junction nucleotides: 14. The germline V gene encodes CDR1 SGHRS and CDR2 YFSETQ. The CDR3, as DNA: TGCGCCAGCACCCCACACATAGCGGGAGTTCGAAATGAGCAGTTCTTC. Translated: CASTPHIAGVRNEQFF.

The J gene is TRBJ2-7, the V gene TRBV2; D not resolved. Germline CDR1 is SNHLY and CDR2 is FYNNEI. The CDR3 is made up of 12 amino acids. The V end was cut by 2 bases, the J end by 2 bases, with 4 bases between. The CDR3 coding sequence is TGTGCCAGCAGTGAACAGGCCTACGAGCAGTACTTC. This codes for CASSEQAYEQYF.